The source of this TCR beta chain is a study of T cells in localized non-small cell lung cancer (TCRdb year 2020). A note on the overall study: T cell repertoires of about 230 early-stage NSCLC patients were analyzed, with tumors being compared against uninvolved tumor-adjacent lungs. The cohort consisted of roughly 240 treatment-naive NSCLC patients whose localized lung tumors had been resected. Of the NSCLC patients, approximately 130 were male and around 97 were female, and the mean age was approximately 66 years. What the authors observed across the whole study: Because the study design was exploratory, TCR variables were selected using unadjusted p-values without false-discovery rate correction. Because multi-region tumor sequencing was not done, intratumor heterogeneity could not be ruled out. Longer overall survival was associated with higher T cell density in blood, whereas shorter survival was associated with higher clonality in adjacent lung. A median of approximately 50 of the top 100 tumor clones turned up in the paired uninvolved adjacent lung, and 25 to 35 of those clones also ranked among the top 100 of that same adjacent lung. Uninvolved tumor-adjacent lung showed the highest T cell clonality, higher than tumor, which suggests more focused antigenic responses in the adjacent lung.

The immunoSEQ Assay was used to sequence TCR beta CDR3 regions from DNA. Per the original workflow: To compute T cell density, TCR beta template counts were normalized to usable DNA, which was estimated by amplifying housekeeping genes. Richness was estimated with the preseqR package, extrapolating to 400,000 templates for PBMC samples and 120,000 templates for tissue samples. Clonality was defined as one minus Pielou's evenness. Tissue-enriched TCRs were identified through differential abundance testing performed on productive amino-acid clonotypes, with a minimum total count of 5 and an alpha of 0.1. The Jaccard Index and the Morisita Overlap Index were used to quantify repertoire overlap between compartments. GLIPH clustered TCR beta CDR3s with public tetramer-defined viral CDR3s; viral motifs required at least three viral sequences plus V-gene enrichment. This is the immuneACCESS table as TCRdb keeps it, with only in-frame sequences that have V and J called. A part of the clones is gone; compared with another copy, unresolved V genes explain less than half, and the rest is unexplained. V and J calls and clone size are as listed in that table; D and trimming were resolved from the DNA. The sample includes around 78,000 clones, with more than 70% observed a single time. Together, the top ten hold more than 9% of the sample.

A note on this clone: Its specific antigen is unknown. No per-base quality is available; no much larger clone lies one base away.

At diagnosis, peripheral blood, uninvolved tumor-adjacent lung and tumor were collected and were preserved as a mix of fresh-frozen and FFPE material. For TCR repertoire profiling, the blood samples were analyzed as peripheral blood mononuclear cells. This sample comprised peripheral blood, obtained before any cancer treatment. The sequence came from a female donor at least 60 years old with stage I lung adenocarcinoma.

In nucleotides, the sequence is TGTGCCAGCAGCTCACAGCCTGTACCTCCTCTCAATGAGCAGTTCTTC. Translated, it gives CASSSQPVPPLNEQFF. The sequence is built from TRBV7-3 and TRBJ2-1, with the D segment identity uncertain. From the cysteine through the phenylalanine, the CDR3 covers 16 amino acids. This entry keeps only the CDR3 DNA: 48 bases, framed from base 1. CDR1 is given as SGHTA and CDR2 as FQGTGA, both from the germline V gene. Trimming costs V 4 bases and J 6 bases, and their ends lie 19 bases apart.